This T cell receptor (beta chain) was captured by sequencing in a study of T-cell memory formation after mild COVID-19. This CDR3 contains 13 residues. V was pared by 3 bases and J by 5 bases, with 5 bases of the junction left unmatched. Looked up from germline, CDR1 is DFQATT and CDR2 is SNEGSKA (reference sequence). Notes on this clonotype: Its antigen is unknown.

Whole-study findings and limits: Whereas later expanders leaned CD4+, clones contracting day 15 to 85 showed a balanced CD4/CD8 makeup. The pre-infection memory compartment contained some responding clones, suggesting cross-reactive memory joined.

Each CDR3 protein is one row after TCRdb ran MiXCR on the 5' RACE reads. The table lists 95,000 to 120,000 distinct CDR3 sequences, 18% of them singletons. Specimen: PBMCs or a T cell subset sorted from them (not recorded which). V and J are TRBV20-1 and TRBJ2-3; 7 nucleotides align to TRBD2. This clonotype was sampled from a man aged 18 to 35 who had mild COVID-19 (a few samples of this study predate the infection). Cell type and time point are not known. Written as DNA, the CDR3 is TGCAGTGCTAGCGGGGGGATTGGAGATACGCAGTATTTT. Protein product: CSASGGIGDTQYF.